Below are 6 T cell receptor beta chains sequenced from a single sample in a study of control samples from healthy donors and cancer patients. Assay: immunoSEQ multiplex PCR; the TCRdb copy retains only in-frame clones and omits some. The table records approximately 76,000 clones, 84% of them present only once. Sequenced input: PBMCs. Source of these receptors: a man in his sixties with head and neck cancer.

CDR3 bases: TGTGCCAGCAGCAAAGATTATGGGAAGGTGGGGCTAGACGCAGATACGCGGTATTTT. This translates into CASSKDYGKVGLDADTRYF. V gene TRBV21-1 combines with J gene TRBJ2-3; the listed D gene, TRBD1, was not tested against the DNA. TRBV21-1 is a documented pseudogene. This CDR3 region has 19 residues.

Comment on this clone: The sample contains more than one DNA sequence encoding this CDR3. The chain uses TRBV2 and TRBJ2-5, with 8 bases identical to TRBD2. This CDR3 region has 14 residues. The germline CDR1 and CDR2 sequences are SNHLY and FYNNEI. V gave up 6 bases and J gave up 9 bases; unmatched junction bases: 12. In DNA form, the CDR3 reads TGTGCCAGCAGCGAGGACACGGGGGGGCGGGCCCAGTACTTC. This encodes CASSEDTGGRAQYF.

The V and J genes are TRBV12-3 or TRBV12-4 and TRBJ2-7; D may match TRBD1 or TRBD2 (5 bases each). The CDR3 runs to 12 residues. V lost 6 bases, J lost 9 bases, and 15 bases lay in between. The CDR3 region is CASSSLGTPQYF. The DNA of the CDR3 is TGTGCCAGCAGCTCGTTGGGGACCCCGCAGTACTTC.

The rearrangement links TRBV7-2 to TRBJ2-7, with D uncertain. Per germline, CDR1 SGHTA and CDR2 FQGNSA. V was shortened by 0 bases and J by 2 bases, with 8 bases between the two germline ends. The CDR3 consists of 14 residues. Here the CDR3 DNA reads TGTGCCAGCAGCTTAGCTCGCCAGGCCTACGAGCAGTACTTC. Translated: CASSLARQAYEQYF.

The chain employs TRBV11-2 and TRBJ2-1; 11 nucleotides agree with TRBD2. Per the germline V gene, CDR1 is SGHAT and CDR2 is FQNNGV. The CDR3 totals 17 residues. V shed 1 base, J shed 3 bases, and the junction held 5 bases outside the gene matches. This CDR3 reads CASSLGLAGRRYNEQFF. CDR3 nucleotide sequence: TGTGCCAGCAGCTTAGGACTAGCGGGGCGACGCTACAATGAGCAGTTCTTC.

This sequence joins TRBV7-8 and TRBJ1-2; D not resolved. This CDR3 has 14 amino acids. Germline CDR1 reads SGHVS; CDR2 reads FQNEAQ. V was clipped by 1 base and J by 7 bases, with 13 bases between them. The CDR3 is CASSLGGTLSGYTF. In DNA, the CDR3 is TGTGCCAGCAGCTTAGGCGGTACGTTGTCTGGCTACACCTTC.